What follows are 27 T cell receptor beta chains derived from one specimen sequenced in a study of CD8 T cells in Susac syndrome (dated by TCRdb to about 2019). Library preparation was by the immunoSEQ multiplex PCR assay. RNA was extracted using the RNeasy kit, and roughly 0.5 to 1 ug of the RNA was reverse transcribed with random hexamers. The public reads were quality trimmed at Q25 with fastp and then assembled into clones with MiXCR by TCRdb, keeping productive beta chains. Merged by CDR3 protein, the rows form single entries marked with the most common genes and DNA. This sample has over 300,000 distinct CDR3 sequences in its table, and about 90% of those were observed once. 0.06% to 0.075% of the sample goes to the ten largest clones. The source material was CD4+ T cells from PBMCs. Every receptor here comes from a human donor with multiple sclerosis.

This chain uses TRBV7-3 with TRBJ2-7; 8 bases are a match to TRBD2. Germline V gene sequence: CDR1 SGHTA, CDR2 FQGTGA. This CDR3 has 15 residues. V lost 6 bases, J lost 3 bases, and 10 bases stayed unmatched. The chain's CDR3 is CASSPGGAGNYEQYF. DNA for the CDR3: TGTGCCAGCAGTCCCGGGGGGGCAGGGAACTACGAGCAGTACTTC. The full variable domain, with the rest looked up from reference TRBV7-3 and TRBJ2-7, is GAGVSQTPSNKVTEKGKYVELRCDPISGHTALYWYRQSLGQGPEFLIYFQGTGAADDSGLPNDRFFAVRPEGSVSTLKIQRTERGDSAVYLCASSPGGAGNYEQYFGPGTRLTVT.

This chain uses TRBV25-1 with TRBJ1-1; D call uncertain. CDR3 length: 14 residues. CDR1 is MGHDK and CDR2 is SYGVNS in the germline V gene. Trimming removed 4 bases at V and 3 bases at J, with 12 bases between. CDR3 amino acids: CASSAHRAHTEAFF. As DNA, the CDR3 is TGTGCCAGCAGTGCCCACCGGGCCCACACTGAAGCTTTCTTT.

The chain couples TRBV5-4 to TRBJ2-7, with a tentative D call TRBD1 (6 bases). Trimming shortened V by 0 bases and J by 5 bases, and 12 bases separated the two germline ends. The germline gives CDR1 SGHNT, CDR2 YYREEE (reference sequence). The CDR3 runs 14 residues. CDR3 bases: TGTGCCAGCAGCTTGGCAAGGGGGAGCCACGAGCAGTACTTC. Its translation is CASSLARGSHEQYF.

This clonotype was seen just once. Here the CDR3 DNA reads TGTGCCAGCAGCCCCGAACTTACAGGGGACTACGAGCAGTACTTC. It encodes CASSPELTGDYEQYF. The chain recombines TRBV11-1 with TRBJ2-7; 7 bases align to TRBD1. The germline V gene encodes CDR1 SGHAT and CDR2 FQDESV (reference sequence). The CDR3 extends over 15 amino acids. Trimming at V came to 5 bases and at J to 3 bases, leaving 10 bases not matched to a gene.

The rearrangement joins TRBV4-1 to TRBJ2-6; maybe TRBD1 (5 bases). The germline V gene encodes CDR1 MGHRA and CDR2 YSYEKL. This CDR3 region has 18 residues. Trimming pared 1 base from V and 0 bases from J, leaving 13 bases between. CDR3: CASSQVKGPRSGANVLTF. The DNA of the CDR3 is TGCGCCAGCAGCCAAGTAAAGGGGCCTCGCTCTGGGGCCAACGTCCTGACTTTC.

CDR3 sequence (DNA): TGTGCCAGCAGCCTCGGTTTGAATTCACCCCTCCACTTT. Translated: CASSLGLNSPLHF. The V call is TRBV3-1, the J call TRBJ1-6; no clear D. V was cut by 4 bases and J by 7 bases, with 8 bases left in between. The CDR3 runs to 13 residues. Germline CDR1 and CDR2: LGHDT and YNNKEL (reference sequence).

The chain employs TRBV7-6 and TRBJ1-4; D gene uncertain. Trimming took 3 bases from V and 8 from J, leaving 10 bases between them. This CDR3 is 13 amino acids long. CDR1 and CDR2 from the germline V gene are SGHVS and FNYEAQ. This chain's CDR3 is CASSFLLGEKLFF. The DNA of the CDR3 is TGTGCCAGCAGCTTTTTATTGGGCGAAAAACTGTTTTTT.

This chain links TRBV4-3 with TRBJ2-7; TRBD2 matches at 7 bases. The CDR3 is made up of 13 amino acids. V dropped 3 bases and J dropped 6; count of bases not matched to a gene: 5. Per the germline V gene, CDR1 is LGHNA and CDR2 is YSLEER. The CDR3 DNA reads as TGCGCCAGCAGCCAGCGGGAGCGGGGCGAGCAGTACTTC. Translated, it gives CASSQRERGEQYF.

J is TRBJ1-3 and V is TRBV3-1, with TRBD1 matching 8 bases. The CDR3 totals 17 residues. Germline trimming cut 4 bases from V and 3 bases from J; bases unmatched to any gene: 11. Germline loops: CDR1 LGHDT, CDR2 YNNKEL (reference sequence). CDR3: CASSPTPGQVIGNTIYF. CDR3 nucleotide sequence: TGTGCCAGCAGCCCTACTCCGGGACAGGTTATTGGAAACACCATATATTTT.

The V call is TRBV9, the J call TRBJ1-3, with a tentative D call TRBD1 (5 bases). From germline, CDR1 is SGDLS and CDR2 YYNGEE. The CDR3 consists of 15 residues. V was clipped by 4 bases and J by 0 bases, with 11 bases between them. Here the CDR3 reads CASSLGLISGNTIYF. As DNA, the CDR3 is TGTGCCAGCAGCTTGGGACTGATCTCTGGAAACACCATATATTTT.

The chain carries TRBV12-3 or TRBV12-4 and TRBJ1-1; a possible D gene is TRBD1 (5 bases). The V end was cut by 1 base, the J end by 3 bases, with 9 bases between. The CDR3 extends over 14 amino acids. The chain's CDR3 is CASSLEAGYTEAFF. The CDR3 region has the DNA TGTGCCAGCAGTTTAGAGGCAGGGTACACTGAAGCTTTCTTT.

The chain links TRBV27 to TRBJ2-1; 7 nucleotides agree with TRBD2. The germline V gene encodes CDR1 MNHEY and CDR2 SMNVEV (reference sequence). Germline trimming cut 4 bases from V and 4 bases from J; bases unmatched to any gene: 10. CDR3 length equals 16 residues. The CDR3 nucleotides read TGTGCCAGCAGTTCGGCCGTCCGGGGAGGGTACAATGAGCAGTTCTTC. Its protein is CASSSAVRGGYNEQFF.

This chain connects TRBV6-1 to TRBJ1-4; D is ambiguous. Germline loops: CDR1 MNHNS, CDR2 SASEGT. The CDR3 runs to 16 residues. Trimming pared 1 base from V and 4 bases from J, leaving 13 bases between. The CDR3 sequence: CASSEGRRKRNEKLFF. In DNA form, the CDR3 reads TGTGCCAGCAGTGAAGGGCGCAGAAAACGTAATGAAAAACTGTTTTTT.

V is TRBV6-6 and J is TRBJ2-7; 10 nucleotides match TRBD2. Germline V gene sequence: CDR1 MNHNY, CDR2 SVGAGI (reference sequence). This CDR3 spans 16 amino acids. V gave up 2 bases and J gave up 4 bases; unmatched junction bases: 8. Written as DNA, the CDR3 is TGTGCCAGCAGTTACCCCGGACTAGCGGCCCCTTACGAGCAGTACTTC. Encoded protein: CASSYPGLAAPYEQYF.

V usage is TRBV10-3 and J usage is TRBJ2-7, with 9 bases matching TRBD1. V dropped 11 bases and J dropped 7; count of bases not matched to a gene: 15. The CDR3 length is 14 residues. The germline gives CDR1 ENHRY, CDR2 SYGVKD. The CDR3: CASQEGQGFGEQYF. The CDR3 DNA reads TGTGCCTCCCAAGAGGGACAGGGATTTGGAGAGCAGTACTTC.

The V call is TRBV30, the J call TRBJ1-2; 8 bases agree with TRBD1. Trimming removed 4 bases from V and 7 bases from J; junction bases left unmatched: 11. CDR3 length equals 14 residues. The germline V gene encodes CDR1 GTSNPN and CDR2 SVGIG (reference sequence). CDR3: CAWTGGLFASGYTF. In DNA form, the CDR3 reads TGTGCCTGGACAGGGGGCCTGTTTGCCAGTGGCTACACCTTC.

The CDR3 reads CASSAIPTSGGNEQFF. The CDR3 DNA sequence: TGCGCCAGCAGCGCGATACCCACTAGCGGGGGGAATGAGCAGTTCTTC. This sequence joins TRBV5-1 and TRBJ2-1; TRBD2 matches at 12 bases. This CDR3 is 16 amino acids long. V gave up 4 bases and J gave up 7 bases; unmatched junction bases: 9. Germline V gene data show CDR1 as SGHRS and CDR2 as YFSETQ.

CDR3 loop: CASSQAQGVWQYF. The CDR3 DNA is TGTGCCAGCAGCCAAGCCCAGGGGGTTTGGCAGTACTTC. V gene TRBV14 combines with J gene TRBJ2-7; TRBD1 matches at 7 bases. The trim removed 1 base at V and 9 bases at J, leaving 6 bases unmatched. Germline lookup yields CDR1 SGHDN and CDR2 FVKESK. CDR3 length equals 13 residues.

The CDR3 spells CASSPTGQGRYEQYF. CDR3 nucleotides: TGTGCCAGCAGTCCCACGGGGCAGGGTCGCTACGAGCAGTACTTC. The rearrangement links TRBV27 to TRBJ2-7, with D perhaps assigned TRBD1 or TRBD2 (5 bases each). The V gene lost 5 bases and the J gene lost 3 bases, with 17 bases spanning the gap. The germline CDR1 and CDR2 sequences are MNHEY and SMNVEV (reference sequence). CDR3 size: 15 residues.

The CDR3 nucleotides are TGCGCCAGCAGCCCGAGAGGACAGATATACGAGCAGTACTTC. This encodes CASSPRGQIYEQYF. V and J are TRBV5-1 and TRBJ2-7; D possibly corresponds to TRBD1 (6 bases). The V end lost 4 bases, the J end lost 4 bases, and 15 bases lay between the germline ends. The length of the CDR3 is 14 residues. The germline V gene encodes CDR1 SGHRS and CDR2 YFSETQ.

CDR3 loop: CASSPGPLAGDTQYF. The CDR3 coding sequence is TGTGCCAGCAGCCCCGGACCGCTTGCCGGTGATACGCAGTATTTT. The chain employs TRBV6-2 or TRBV6-3 and TRBJ2-3; D unresolved. This CDR3 has 15 residues. Germline CDR1 and CDR2: MNHEY and SVGEGT. Trimming took 6 bases from V and 6 from J, leaving 19 bases between them.

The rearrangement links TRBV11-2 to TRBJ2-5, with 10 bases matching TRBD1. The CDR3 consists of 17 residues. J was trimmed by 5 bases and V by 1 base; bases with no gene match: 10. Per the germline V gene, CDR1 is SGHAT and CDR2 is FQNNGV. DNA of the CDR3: TGTGCCAGCAGCTTAGGCCAGTCGACAGGGGGCGTGGAGACCCAGTACTTC. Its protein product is CASSLGQSTGGVETQYF. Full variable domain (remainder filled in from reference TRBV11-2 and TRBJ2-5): EAGVAQSPRYKIIEKRQSVAFWCNPISGHATLYWYQQILGQGPKLLIQFQNNGVVDDSQLPKDRFSAERLKGVDSTLKIQPAKLEDSAVYLCASSLGQSTGGVETQYFGPGTRLLVL.

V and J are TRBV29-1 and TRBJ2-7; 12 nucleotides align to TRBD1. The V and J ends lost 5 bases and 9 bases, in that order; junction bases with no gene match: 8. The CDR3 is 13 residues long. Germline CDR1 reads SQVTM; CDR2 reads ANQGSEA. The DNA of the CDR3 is TGCAGCGTTTTAACGGGACAGGGGGCCGGGCAGTACTTC. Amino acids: CSVLTGQGAGQYF.

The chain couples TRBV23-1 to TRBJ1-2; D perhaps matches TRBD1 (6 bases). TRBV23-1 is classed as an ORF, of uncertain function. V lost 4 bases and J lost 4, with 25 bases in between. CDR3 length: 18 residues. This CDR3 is CASSLEGGRGRFIYGYTF. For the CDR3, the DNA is TGCGCCAGCAGTCTCGAGGGTGGCAGGGGCAGGTTTATCTATGGCTACACCTTC.

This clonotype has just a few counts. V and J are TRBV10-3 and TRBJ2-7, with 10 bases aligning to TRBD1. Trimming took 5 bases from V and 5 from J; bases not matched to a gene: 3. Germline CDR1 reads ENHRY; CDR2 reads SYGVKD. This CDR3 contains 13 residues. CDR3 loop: CAISPGQGNEQYF. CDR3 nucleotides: TGTGCCATCAGTCCGGGACAGGGGAACGAGCAGTACTTC.

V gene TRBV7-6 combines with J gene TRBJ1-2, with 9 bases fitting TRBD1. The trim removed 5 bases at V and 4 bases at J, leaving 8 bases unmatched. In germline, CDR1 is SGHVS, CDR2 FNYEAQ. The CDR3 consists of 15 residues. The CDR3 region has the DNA TGTGCCAGCAGCGCCCGACAGGGGGTTAGCTATGGCTACACCTTC. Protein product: CASSARQGVSYGYTF. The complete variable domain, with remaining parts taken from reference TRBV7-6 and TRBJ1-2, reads GAGVSQSPRYKVTKRGQDVALRCDPISGHVSLYWYRQALGQGPEFLTYFNYEAQQDKSGLPNDRFSAERPEGSISTLTIQRTEQRDSAMYRCASSARQGVSYGYTFGSGTRLTVV.

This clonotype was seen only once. The CDR3 sequence is CASSEQQGANEQFF. CDR3 nucleotides: TGTGCCAGCAGTGAACAACAGGGTGCAAATGAGCAGTTCTTC. J is TRBJ2-1 and V is TRBV6-1, with TRBD1 as a possible D gene (6 bases). The CDR3 has 14 residues. V was trimmed by 2 bases and J by 7 bases, leaving 12 bases between them. Germline values: CDR1 MNHNS, CDR2 SASEGT.